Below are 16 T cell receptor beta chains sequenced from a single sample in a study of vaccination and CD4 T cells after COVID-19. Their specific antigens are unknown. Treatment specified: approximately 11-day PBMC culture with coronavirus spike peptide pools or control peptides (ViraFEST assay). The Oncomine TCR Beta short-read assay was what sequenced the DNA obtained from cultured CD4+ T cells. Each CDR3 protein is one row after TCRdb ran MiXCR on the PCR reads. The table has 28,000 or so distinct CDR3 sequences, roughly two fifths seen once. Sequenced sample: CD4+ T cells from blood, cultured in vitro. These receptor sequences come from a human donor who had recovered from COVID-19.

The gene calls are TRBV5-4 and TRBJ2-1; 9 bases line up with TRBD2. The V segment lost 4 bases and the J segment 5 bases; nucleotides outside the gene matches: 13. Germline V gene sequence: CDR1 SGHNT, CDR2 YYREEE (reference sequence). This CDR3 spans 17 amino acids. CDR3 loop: CASSPGPSGAQDNEQFF. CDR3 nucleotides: TGTGCCAGCAGCCCAGGACCTAGCGGGGCTCAGGACAATGAGCAGTTCTTC.

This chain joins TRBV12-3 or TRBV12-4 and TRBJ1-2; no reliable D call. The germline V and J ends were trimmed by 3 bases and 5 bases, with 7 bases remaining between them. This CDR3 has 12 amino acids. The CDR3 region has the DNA TGTGCCAGCAGTTTCCGGTCATATGGCTACACCTTC. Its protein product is CASSFRSYGYTF.

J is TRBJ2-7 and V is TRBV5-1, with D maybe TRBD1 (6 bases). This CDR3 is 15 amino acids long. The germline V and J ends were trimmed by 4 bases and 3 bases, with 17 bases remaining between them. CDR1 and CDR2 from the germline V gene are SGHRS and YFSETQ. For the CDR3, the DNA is TGCGCCAGCAGCCCTGACTCTGGACAGCGCTACGAGCAGTACTTC. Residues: CASSPDSGQRYEQYF.

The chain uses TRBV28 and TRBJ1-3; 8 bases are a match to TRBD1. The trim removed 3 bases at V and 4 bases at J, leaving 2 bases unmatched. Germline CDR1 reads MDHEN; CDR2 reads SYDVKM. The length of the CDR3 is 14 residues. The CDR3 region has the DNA TGTGCCAGCAGTTTGCAGGGGGCGGGAAACACCATATATTTT. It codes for CASSLQGAGNTIYF.

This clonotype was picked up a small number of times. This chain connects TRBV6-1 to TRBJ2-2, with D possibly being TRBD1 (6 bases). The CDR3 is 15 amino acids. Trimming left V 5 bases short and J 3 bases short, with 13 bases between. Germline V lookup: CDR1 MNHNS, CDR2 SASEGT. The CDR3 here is CASSPGDRYTGELFF. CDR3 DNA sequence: TGTGCCAGCAGTCCAGGGGACCGATACACCGGGGAGCTGTTTTTT.

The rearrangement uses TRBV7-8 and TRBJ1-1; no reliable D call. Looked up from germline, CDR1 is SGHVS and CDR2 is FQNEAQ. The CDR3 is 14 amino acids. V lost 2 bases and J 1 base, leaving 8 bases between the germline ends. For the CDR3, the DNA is TGTGCCAGCAGCTTATCCTCCGGGAACACTGAAGCTTTCTTT. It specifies CASSLSSGNTEAFF.

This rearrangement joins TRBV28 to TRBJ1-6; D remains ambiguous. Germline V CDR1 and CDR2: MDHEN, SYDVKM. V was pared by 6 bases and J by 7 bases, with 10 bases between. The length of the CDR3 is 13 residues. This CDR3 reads CASSASHNSPLHF. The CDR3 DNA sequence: TGTGCCAGCAGCGCGTCACACAATTCACCCCTCCACTTT. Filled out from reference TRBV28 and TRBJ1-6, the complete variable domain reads DVKVTQSSRYLVKRTGEKVFLECVQDMDHENMFWYRQDPGLGLRLIYFSYDVKMKEKGDIPEGYSVSREKKERFSLILESASTNQTSMYLCASSASHNSPLHFGNGTRLTVT.

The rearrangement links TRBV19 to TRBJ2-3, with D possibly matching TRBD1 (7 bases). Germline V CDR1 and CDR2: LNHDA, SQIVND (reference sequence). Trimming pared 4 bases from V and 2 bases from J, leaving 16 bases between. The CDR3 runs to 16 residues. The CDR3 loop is CASSTRSGGYTDTQYF. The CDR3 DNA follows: TGTGCCAGTAGTACCAGATCAGGGGGGTACACAGATACGCAGTATTTT.

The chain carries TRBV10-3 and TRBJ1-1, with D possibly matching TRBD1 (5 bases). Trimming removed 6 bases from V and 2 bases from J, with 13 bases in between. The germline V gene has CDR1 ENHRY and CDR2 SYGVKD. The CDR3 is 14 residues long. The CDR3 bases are TGTGCCATCAGACCGACAGAAGCCAACACTGAAGCTTTCTTT. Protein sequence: CAIRPTEANTEAFF.

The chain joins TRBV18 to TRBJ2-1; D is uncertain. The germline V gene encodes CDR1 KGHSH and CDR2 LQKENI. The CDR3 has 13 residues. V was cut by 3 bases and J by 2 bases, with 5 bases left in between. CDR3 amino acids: CASSPSAYNEQFF. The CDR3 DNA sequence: TGTGCCAGCTCACCCTCGGCCTACAATGAGCAGTTCTTC.

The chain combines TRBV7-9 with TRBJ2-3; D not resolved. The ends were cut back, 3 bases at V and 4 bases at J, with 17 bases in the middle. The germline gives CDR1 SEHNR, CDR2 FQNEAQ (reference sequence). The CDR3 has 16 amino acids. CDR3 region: CASSLLVGPSADTQYF. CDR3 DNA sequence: TGTGCCAGCAGCTTGCTCGTTGGCCCGTCTGCAGATACGCAGTATTTT.

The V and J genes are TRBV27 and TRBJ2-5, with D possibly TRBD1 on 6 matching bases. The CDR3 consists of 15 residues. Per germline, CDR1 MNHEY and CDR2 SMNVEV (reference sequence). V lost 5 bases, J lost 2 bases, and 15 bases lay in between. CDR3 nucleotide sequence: TGTGCCAGCAGTCCTTTGGGACAAACACAAGAGACCCAGTACTTC. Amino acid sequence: CASSPLGQTQETQYF.

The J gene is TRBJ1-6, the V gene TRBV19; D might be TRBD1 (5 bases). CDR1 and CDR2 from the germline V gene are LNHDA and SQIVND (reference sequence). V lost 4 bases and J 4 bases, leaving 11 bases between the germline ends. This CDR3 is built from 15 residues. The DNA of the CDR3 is TGTGCCAGTAGTAGAGGGGACCGGTATAATTCACCCCTCCACTTT. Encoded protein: CASSRGDRYNSPLHF.

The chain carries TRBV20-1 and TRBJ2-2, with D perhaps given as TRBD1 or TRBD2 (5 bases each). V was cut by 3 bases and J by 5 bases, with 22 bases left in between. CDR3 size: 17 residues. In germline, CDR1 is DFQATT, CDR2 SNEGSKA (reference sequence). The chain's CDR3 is CSASLKSGAFGTGELFF. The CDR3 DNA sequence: TGCAGTGCTAGCCTCAAATCCGGGGCTTTCGGGACCGGGGAGCTGTTTTTT.

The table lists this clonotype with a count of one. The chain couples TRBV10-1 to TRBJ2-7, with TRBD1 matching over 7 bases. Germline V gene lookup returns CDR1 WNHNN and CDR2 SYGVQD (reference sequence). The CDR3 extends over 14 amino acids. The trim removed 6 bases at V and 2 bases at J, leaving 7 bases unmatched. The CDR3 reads CASREDRPPYEQYF. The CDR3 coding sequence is TGCGCCAGCAGAGAGGACAGGCCCCCCTACGAGCAGTACTTC.

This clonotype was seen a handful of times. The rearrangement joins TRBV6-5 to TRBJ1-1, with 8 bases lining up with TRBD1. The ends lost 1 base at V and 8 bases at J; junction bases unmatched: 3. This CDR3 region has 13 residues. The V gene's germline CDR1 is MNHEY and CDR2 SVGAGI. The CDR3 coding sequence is TGTGCCAGCAGTTACTTCGGACAGGGAGAAGCTTTCTTT. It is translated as CASSYFGQGEAFF.